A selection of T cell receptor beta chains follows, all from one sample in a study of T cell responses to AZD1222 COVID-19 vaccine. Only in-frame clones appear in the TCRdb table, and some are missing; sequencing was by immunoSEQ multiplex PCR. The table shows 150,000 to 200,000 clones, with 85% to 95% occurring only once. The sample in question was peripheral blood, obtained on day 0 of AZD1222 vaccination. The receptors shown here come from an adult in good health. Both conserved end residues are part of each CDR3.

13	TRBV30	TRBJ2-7	CACPLETGQEQYF
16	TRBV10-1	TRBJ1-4	CASSELQGATNEKLFF
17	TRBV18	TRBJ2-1	CASSPPGTGGLGNEQFF
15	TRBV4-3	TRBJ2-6	CASSRRLSGANVLTF
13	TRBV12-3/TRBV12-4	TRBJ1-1	CASSFTGTTEAFF
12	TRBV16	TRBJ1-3	CASSVSGNTIYF
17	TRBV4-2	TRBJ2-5	CASSPATSGGAKETQYF
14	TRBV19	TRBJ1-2	CASTTGSKIEGYTF
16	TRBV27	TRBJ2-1	CASSLRGSSSYNEQFF
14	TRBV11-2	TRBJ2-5	CASSSDRLQETQYF
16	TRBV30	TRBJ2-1	CAWTPAWAGGNNEQFF
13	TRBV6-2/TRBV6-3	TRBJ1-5	CASSLYSYQPQHF